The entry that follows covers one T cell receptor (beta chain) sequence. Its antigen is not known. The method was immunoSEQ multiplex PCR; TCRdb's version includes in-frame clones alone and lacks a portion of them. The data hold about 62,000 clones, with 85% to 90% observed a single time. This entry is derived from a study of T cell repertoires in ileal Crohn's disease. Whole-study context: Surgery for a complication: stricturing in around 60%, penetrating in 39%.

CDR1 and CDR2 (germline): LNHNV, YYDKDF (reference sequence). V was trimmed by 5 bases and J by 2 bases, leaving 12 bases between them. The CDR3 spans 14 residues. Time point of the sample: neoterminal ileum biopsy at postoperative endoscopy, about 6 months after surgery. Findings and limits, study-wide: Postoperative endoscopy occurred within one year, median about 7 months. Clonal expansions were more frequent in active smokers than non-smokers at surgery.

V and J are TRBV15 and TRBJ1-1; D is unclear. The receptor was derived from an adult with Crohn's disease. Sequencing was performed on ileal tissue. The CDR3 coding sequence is TGTGCCACCAGCGTGGGAGGCAGAAACACTGAAGCTTTCTTT. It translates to CATSVGGRNTEAFF.